This TCR beta chain was sequenced in a study of T cell responses to AZD1222 COVID-19 vaccine. A word on this clone: The antigen is not known.

Study findings and constraints: The donors showed a predominance of white British ancestry and of females, with possible underestimation of clonal diversity. Across spike, vaccine-associated CD4 TCRs were found, dominant at 160-218 and 743-854. Repertoires were obtained solely post-peak T cell response. Reports say nearly half of spike-specific TCRs go after unmutated variant regions.

The method was immunoSEQ multiplex PCR; TCRdb's version includes in-frame clones alone and lacks a portion of them. The sample yields under 150,000 clones, just under 95% seen once. The germline CDR1 and CDR2 sequences are MNHEY and SMNVEV (reference sequence). The CDR3 covers 14 residues. The germline V and J ends were trimmed by 3 bases and 6 bases, with 14 bases remaining between them. This sequence was found in an adult who received the AZD1222 COVID-19 vaccine. Here the sequenced sample was peripheral blood, taken 28 days after the second AZD1222 dose. The chain has TRBV27 and TRBJ1-2; a possible D gene is TRBD1 (6 bases). As DNA, the CDR3 is TGTGCCAGCAGTTTGAGAGGACAGCAGGATGGCTACACCTTC. This translates into CASSLRGQQDGYTF.